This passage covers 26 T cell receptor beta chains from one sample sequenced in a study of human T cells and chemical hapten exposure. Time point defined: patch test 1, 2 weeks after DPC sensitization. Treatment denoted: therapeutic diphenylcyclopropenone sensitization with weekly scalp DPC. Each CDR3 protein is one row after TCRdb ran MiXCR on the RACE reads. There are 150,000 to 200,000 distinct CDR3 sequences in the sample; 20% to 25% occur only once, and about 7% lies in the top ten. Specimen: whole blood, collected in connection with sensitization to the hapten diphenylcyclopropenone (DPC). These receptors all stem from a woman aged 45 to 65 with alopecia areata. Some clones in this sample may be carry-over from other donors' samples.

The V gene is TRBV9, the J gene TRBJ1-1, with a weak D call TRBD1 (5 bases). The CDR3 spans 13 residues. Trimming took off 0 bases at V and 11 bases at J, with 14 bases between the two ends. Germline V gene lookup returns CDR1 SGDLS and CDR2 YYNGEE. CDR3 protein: CASSVGQLGEAFF. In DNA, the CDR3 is TGTGCCAGCAGCGTAGGACAATTAGGGGAGGCTTTCTTT.

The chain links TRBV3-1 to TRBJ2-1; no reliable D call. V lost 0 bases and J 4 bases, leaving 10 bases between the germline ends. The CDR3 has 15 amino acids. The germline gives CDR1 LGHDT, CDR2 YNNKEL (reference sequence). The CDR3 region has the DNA TGTGCCAGCAGCCAAGAGCCTATCCAGTACAATGAGCAGTTCTTC. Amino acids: CASSQEPIQYNEQFF.

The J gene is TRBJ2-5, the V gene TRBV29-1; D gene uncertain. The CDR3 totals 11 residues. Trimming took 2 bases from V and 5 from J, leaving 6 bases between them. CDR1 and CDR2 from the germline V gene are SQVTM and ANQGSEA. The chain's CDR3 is CSVESGETQYF. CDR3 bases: TGCAGCGTTGAAAGTGGGGAGACCCAGTACTTC.

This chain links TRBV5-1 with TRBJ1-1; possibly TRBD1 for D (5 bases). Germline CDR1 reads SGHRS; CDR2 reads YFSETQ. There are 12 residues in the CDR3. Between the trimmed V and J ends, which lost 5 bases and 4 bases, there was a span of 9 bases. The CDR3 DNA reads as TGCGCCAGCAGTACGGGGGGCACTGAAGCTTTCTTT. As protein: CASSTGGTEAFF.

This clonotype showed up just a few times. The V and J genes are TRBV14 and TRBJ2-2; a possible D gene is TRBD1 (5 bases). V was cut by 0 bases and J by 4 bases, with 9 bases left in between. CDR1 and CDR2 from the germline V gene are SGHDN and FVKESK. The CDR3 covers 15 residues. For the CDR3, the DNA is TGTGCCAGCAGCCAAGAAGGCAGGGCCACCGGGGAGCTGTTTTTT. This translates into CASSQEGRATGELFF.

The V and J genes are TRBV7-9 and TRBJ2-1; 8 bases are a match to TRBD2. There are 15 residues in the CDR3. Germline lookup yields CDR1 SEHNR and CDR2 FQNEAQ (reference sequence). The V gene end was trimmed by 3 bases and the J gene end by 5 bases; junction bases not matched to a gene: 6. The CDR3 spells CASSLNSGSHNEQFF. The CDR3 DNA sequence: TGTGCCAGCAGCTTGAACAGCGGGAGCCACAATGAGCAGTTCTTC.

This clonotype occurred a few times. The CDR3 reads CASYGQDNFYGYTF. As DNA, the CDR3 is TGTGCCAGCTATGGACAGGACAATTTCTATGGCTACACCTTC. The rearrangement joins TRBV2 to TRBJ1-2; 7 positions agree with TRBD1. Germline-derived CDR1 and CDR2 are SNHLY and FYNNEI. The CDR3 spans 14 residues. Trimming took 8 bases from V and 4 from J; bases not matched to a gene: 10.

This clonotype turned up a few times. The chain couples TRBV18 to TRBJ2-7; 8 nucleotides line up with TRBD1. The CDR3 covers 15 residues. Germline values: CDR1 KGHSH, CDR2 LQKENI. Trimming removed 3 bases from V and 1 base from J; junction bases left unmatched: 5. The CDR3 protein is CASSPSGTGSYEQYF. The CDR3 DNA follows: TGTGCCAGCTCACCCTCCGGGACAGGATCCTACGAGCAGTACTTC.

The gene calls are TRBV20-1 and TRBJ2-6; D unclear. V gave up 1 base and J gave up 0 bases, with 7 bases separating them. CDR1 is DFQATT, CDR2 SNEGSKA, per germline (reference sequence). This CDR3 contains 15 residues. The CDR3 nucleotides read TGCAGTGCTAGAGCCCCCCCCTCTGGGGCCAACGTCCTGACTTTC. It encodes CSARAPPSGANVLTF.

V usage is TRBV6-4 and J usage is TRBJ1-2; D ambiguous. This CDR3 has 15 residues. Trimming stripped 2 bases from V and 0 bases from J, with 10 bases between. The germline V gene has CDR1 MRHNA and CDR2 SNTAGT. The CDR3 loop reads CASSDPPTANYGYTF. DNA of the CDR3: TGTGCCAGCAGTGACCCACCAACAGCTAACTATGGCTACACCTTC.

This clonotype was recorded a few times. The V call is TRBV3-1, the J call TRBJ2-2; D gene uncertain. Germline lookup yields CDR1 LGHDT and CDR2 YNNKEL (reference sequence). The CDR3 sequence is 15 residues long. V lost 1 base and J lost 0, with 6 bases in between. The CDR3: CASSQVPPNTGELFF. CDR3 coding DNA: TGTGCCAGCAGCCAAGTTCCACCGAACACCGGGGAGCTGTTTTTT.

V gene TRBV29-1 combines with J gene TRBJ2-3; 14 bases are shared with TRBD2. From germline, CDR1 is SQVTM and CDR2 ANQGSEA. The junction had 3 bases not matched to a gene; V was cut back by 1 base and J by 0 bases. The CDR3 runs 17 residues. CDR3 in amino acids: CSVEGGLAGVSTDTQYF. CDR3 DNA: TGCAGCGTTGAAGGGGGACTAGCGGGAGTCAGCACAGATACGCAGTATTTT.

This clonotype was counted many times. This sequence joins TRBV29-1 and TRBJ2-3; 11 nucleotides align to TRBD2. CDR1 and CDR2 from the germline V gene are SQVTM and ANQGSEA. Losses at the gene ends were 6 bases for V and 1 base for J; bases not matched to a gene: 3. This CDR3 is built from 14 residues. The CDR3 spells CSVEGLAGTDTQYF. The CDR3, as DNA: TGCAGCGTGGAGGGACTAGCGGGCACAGATACGCAGTATTTT.

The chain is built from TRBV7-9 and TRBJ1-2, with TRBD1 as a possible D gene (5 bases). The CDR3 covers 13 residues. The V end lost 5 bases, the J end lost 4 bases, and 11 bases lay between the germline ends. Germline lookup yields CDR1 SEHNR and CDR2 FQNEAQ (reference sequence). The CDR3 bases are TGTGCCAGCAGCGACGACAGAGTCTATGGCTACACCTTC. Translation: CASSDDRVYGYTF.

This CDR3 is CASTFSGSYNEQFF. DNA of the CDR3: TGTGCCAGCACCTTCTCGGGGAGCTACAATGAGCAGTTCTTC. The V gene is TRBV12-3 or TRBV12-4, the J gene TRBJ2-1; maybe TRBD2 (5 bases). There are 14 residues in the CDR3. V lost 7 bases, J lost 3 bases, and 13 bases lay in between.

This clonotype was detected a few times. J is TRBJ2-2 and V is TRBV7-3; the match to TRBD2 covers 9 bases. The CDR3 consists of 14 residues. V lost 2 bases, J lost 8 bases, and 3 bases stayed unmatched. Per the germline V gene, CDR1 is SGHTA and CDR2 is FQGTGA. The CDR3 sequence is CASSLASGTGELFF. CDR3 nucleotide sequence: TGTGCCAGCAGCTTAGCTAGCGGGACTGGGGAGCTGTTTTTT.

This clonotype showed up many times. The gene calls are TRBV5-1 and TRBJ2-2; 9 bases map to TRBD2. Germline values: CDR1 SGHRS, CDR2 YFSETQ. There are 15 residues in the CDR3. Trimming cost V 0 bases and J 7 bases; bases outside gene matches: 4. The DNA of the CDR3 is TGCGCCAGCAGCTTGGCGCCTAGCGGGAACGGGGAGCTGTTTTTT. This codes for CASSLAPSGNGELFF. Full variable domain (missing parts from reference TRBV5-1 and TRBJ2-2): KAGVTQTPRYLIKTRGQQVTLSCSPISGHRSVSWYQQTPGQGLQFLFEYFSETQRNKGNFPGRFSGRQFSNSRSEMNVSTLELGDSALYLCASSLAPSGNGELFFGEGSRLTVL.

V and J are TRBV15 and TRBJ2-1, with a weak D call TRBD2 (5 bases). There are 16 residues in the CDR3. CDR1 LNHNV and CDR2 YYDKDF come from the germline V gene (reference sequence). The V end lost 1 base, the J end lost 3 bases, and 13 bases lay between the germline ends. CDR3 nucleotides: TGTGCCACCAGCAGAGTACGGGGAGCGGACTACAATGAGCAGTTCTTC. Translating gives CATSRVRGADYNEQFF. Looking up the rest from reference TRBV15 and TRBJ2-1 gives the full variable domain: DAMVIQNPRYQVTQFGKPVTLSCSQTLNHNVMYWYQQKSSQAPKLLFHYYDKDFNNEADTPDNFQSRRPNTSFCFLDIRSPGLGDTAMYLCATSRVRGADYNEQFFGPGTRLTVL.

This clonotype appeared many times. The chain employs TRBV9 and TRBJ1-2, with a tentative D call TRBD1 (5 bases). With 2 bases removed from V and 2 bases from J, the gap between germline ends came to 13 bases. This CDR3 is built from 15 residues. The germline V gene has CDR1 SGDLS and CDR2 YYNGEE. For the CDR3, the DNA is TGTGCCAGCAGCGTGGGGGAGAATCCAAACTATGGCTACACCTTC. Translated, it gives CASSVGENPNYGYTF.

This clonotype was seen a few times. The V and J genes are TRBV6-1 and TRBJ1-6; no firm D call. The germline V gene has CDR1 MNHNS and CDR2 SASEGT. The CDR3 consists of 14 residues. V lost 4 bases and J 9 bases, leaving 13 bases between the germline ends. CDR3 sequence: CASSVGIRISPLHF. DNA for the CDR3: TGTGCCAGCAGTGTAGGAATCCGGATTTCACCCCTCCACTTT.

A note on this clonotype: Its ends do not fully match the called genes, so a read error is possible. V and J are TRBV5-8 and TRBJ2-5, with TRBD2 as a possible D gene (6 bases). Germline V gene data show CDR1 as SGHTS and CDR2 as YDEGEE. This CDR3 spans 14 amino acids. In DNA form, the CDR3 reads TGTGTCAGCGCGGCGGCCGGGAGAGGAGAGACCCAGTACTTC. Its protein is CVSAAAGRGETQYF.

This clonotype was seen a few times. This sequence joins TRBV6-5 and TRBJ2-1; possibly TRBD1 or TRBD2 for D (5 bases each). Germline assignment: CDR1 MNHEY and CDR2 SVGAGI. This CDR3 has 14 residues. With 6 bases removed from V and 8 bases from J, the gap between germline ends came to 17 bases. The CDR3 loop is CASRGRGVVHEQFF. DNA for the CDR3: TGTGCCAGCAGGGGAAGGGGAGTTGTCCATGAGCAGTTCTTC.

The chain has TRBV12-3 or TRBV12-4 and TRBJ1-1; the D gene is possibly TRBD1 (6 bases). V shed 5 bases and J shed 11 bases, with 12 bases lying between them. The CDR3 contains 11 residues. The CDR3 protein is CASSGGTKAFF. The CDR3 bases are TGTGCCAGCAGTGGGGGGACAAAGGCTTTCTTT.

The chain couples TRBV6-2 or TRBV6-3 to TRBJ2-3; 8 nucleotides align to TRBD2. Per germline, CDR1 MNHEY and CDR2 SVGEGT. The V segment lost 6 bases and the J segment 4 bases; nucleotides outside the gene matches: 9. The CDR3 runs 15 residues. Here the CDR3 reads CASSPSSGSADTQYF. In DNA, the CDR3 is TGTGCCAGCAGCCCAAGCAGCGGGAGTGCAGATACGCAGTATTTT.

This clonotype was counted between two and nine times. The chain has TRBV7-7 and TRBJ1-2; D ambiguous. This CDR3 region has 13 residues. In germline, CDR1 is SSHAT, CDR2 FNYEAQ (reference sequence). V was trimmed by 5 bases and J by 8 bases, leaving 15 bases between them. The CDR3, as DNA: TGTGCCAGCAGCCCTTGGATGGGCCCCGGCTACACCTTC. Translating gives CASSPWMGPGYTF.

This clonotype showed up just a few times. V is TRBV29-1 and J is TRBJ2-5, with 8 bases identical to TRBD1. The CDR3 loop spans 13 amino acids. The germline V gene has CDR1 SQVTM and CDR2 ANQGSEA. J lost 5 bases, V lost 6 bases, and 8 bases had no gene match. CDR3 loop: CSVLRTGGETQYF. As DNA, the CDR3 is TGCAGCGTATTACGAACAGGGGGGGAGACCCAGTACTTC.